The rows below give T cell receptor beta chains drawn from one sample of a study of cytomegalovirus exposure and HLA in healthy donors. The assay was immunoSEQ multiplex PCR, and TCRdb's table has in-frame clones only and misses some. The repertoire holds 130,000 to 150,000 clones, with around three quarters as singletons. The specimen was PBMCs. The receptors stem from a man in his thirties or forties in good health and CMV-seronegative. The CDR3 runs from the conserved cysteine through the conserved F or W. Each record gives: J gene, V gene, D gene, clone size, CDR3 DNA, CDR3 protein. D genes are given only for firm matches. Rows give clone size only sometimes, using once, few, many, or a class for an expanded clone.

J: TRBJ2-6
V: TRBV5-1
D: .
size: .
DNA: TGCGCCAGCAGCCTCGACTTGGCTGGGGCCAACGTCCTGACTTTC
CDR3: CASSLDLAGANVLTF

J: TRBJ2-1
V: TRBV7-3
D: TRBD1
size: .
DNA: TGTGCCAGCAGCTGGGGGGGACAGGGATTCAATGAGCAGTTCTTC
CDR3: CASSWGGQGFNEQFF

J: TRBJ2-5
V: TRBV5-1
D: .
size: .
DNA: TGCGCCAGCAGCCAGGGGCTGGAGACCCAGTACTTC
CDR3: CASSQGLETQYF

J: TRBJ1-3
V: TRBV18
D: TRBD1
size: .
DNA: TGTGCCAGCCGAACGTCCGGGACAGGGGGCTCTAGAGCTGGAAACACCATATATTTT
CDR3: CASRTSGTGGSRAGNTIYF

J: TRBJ1-1
V: TRBV5-1
D: .
size: .
DNA: TGCGCCAGCAGCCTGGAACTACGGAACACTGAAGCTTTCTTT
CDR3: CASSLELRNTEAFF

J: TRBJ2-7
V: TRBV6-6
D: TRBD1
size: .
DNA: TGTGCCAGCAGTTTCCGACAGGGCTCCTACGAGCAGTACTTC
CDR3: CASSFRQGSYEQYF

J: TRBJ2-1
V: TRBV7-9
D: .
size: .
DNA: TGTGCCAGCAGCTTAGTTAAGACCCGGGTCAATGAGCAGTTCTTC
CDR3: CASSLVKTRVNEQFF

J: TRBJ2-5
V: TRBV5-1
D: TRBD2
size: once
DNA: TGCGCCAGCAGCAAACGTACTAGCGGACCCGGAGAGGAGACCCAGTACTTC
CDR3: CASSKRTSGPGEETQYF

J: TRBJ1-5
V: TRBV28
D: .
size: .
DNA: TGTGCCAGTACCGGAGGCGGGGAAGCTGGGCCCCAGCATTTT
CDR3: CASTGGGEAGPQHF

J: TRBJ2-1
V: TRBV5-1
D: TRBD2
size: .
DNA: TGCGCCAGCAGCTTGGCAGCGGGAGCTTACAATGAGCAGTTCTTC
CDR3: CASSLAAGAYNEQFF

J: TRBJ2-1
V: TRBV4-2
D: .
size: once
DNA: TGTGCCAGCAGCCAAGTGAGTCGCGGCTCCTACAATGAGCAGTTCTTC
CDR3: CASSQVSRGSYNEQFF

J: TRBJ1-4
V: TRBV30
D: .
size: .
DNA: TGTGCCTGGAGCCTAATAGGGAGTTATCGTGAAAAACTGTTTTTT
CDR3: CAWSLIGSYREKLFF

J: TRBJ1-5
V: TRBV29-1
D: .
size: .
DNA: TGCAGCGTTCCTCTCAATTGGCGGCAGCCCCAGAATTTT
CDR3: CSVPLNWRQPQNF

J: TRBJ2-2
V: TRBV10-3
D: TRBD1
size: once
DNA: TGTGCCATCAGTGAGATTGAGGGGGCAGGGACCGGGGAGCTGTTTTTT
CDR3: CAISEIEGAGTGELFF

J: TRBJ2-2
V: TRBV7-6
D: TRBD1
size: .
DNA: TGTGCCAGCAGCTCCAGACAGGGCACCGGGGAGCTGTTTTTT
CDR3: CASSSRQGTGELFF

J: TRBJ1-2
V: TRBV5-1
D: .
size: .
DNA: TGCGCCAGCAGCACAGCTCCCCCAAATTATGGCTACACCTTC
CDR3: CASSTAPPNYGYTF

J: TRBJ2-2
V: TRBV27
D: .
size: .
DNA: TGTGCCAGCAGTCGAGGACAGAGAGACACCGGGGAGCTGTTTTTT
CDR3: CASSRGQRDTGELFF

J: TRBJ2-5
V: TRBV29-1
D: TRBD1
size: .
DNA: TGCAGCGTCCGGGTCGGGACAGGGGGAGAGACCCAGTACTTC
CDR3: CSVRVGTGGETQYF

J: TRBJ1-2
V: TRBV4-1
D: .
size: .
DNA: TGCGCCAGCAGCCAGGGCGCCTATGGCTACCCCTTC
CDR3: CASSQGAYGYPF

J: TRBJ1-5
V: TRBV6-6
D: .
size: .
DNA: TGTGCCAGCAGGGTTCTTCCGCCGGATCAGCCCCAGCATTTT
CDR3: CASRVLPPDQPQHF

J: TRBJ1-2
V: TRBV2
D: TRBD1
size: .
DNA: TGTGCCAGCAGTGACGGACAGGGAAACTCTAACTATGGCTACACCTTC
CDR3: CASSDGQGNSNYGYTF

J: TRBJ2-5
V: TRBV5-6
D: TRBD2
size: .
DNA: TGTGCCAGCAGCGCGGAGGTGGGTAGCGGGAGGTGGACCCAGTACTTC
CDR3: CASSAEVGSGRWTQYF

J: TRBJ2-6
V: TRBV27
D: TRBD1
size: .
DNA: TGTGCCAGCAGTTTATTCACAGGGGCCTCCTCTGGGGCCAACGTCCTGACTTTC
CDR3: CASSLFTGASSGANVLTF

J: TRBJ2-7
V: TRBV19
D: TRBD2
size: .
DNA: TGTGCCAGTAGTAGTACTAGCGGGGGATCTTTCGAGCAGTACTTC
CDR3: CASSSTSGGSFEQYF

J: TRBJ1-4
V: TRBV28
D: .
size: .
DNA: TGTGCCAGCAGTCATCCTCGGGAGGCGGAAAAACTGTTTTTT
CDR3: CASSHPREAEKLFF

J: TRBJ1-1
V: TRBV2
D: .
size: .
DNA: TGTGCCAGCAGGACGGGTACTGAAGCTTTCTTT
CDR3: CASRTGTEAFF

J: TRBJ1-4
V: TRBV21-1
D: .
size: .
DNA: TGTGCCAGCAGCCCGGGGGAGGTGGATGAAAAACTGTTTTTT
CDR3: CASSPGEVDEKLFF

J: TRBJ1-4
V: TRBV11-2
D: TRBD1
size: .
DNA: TGTGCCAGCAGGGACAGGGGAAATGAAAAACTGTTTTTT
CDR3: CASRDRGNEKLFF

J: TRBJ1-4
V: TRBV4-1
D: TRBD1
size: .
DNA: TGCGCCAGCAGCCAAGACCGGGACAGGGGCGTTGGAGAAAAACTGTTTTTT
CDR3: CASSQDRDRGVGEKLFF

J: TRBJ1-1
V: TRBV10-1
D: TRBD1
size: .
DNA: TGCGCCACCAGAGGACAGGGGAACACTGAAGCTTTCTTT
CDR3: CATRGQGNTEAFF

J: TRBJ2-5
V: TRBV6-9
D: TRBD1
size: .
DNA: TGTGCCAGCAGTTCCAGCACAGGGGGAGGAGAGACCCAGTACTTC
CDR3: CASSSSTGGGETQYF

J: TRBJ2-7
V: TRBV5-6
D: TRBD1
size: .
DNA: TGTGCCAGCAGCCTTTGGTGGGGACAGGGGGCCTACGAGCAGTACTTC
CDR3: CASSLWWGQGAYEQYF

J: TRBJ2-1
V: TRBV7-9
D: TRBD2
size: .
DNA: TGTGCCAGCAGCGGGCTAGCGGGTGCCCCCTACAATGAGCAGTTCTTC
CDR3: CASSGLAGAPYNEQFF

J: TRBJ1-2
V: TRBV5-6
D: .
size: few
DNA: TGTGCCAGCAGCTCCGGGCGAACGGGATATGGCTACACCTTC
CDR3: CASSSGRTGYGYTF

J: TRBJ2-4
V: TRBV15
D: TRBD1
size: .
DNA: TGTGCCACCAGCCCCAGGGGGGCCAAAAACATTCAGTACTTC
CDR3: CATSPRGAKNIQYF

J: TRBJ2-5
V: TRBV7-9
D: .
size: .
DNA: TGTGCCAGCAGCTTAGAATTAGCAGTGGGAGAGACCCAGTACTTC
CDR3: CASSLELAVGETQYF

J: TRBJ2-3
V: TRBV7-9
D: .
size: .
DNA: TGTGCCAGCAGCTTAGACGGGAGACGCACAGATACGCAGTATTTT
CDR3: CASSLDGRRTDTQYF

J: TRBJ1-2
V: TRBV5-4
D: .
size: once
DNA: TGTGCCAGCAGCCCCCGGTCAGGGGCAGACTATGGCTACCCCTTC
CDR3: CASSPRSGADYGYPF

J: TRBJ2-5
V: TRBV10-2
D: .
size: .
DNA: TGCGCCAGCAGTGGATGGAGTCAAGAGACCCAGTACTTC
CDR3: CASSGWSQETQYF

J: TRBJ1-4
V: TRBV27
D: TRBD1
size: .
DNA: TGTGCCAGCAGCGAACAGGGGGCGAGGGAAAAACTGTTTTTT
CDR3: CASSEQGAREKLFF

J: TRBJ1-1
V: TRBV4-2
D: .
size: .
DNA: TGTGCCAGCAGCCAAGATGCAGGGTATGAAGCTTTCTTT
CDR3: CASSQDAGYEAFF

J: TRBJ2-3
V: TRBV28
D: TRBD2
size: .
DNA: TGTGCCAGCAGTTTGACCGGGACTATTAGATCCACAGATACGCAGTATTTT
CDR3: CASSLTGTIRSTDTQYF

J: TRBJ2-2
V: TRBV6-1
D: .
size: many
DNA: TGTGCCAGCAGTGTTAGCGGTGATTACACCGGGGAGCTGTTTTTT
CDR3: CASSVSGDYTGELFF

J: TRBJ1-5
V: TRBV18
D: .
size: .
DNA: TGTGCCAGCTCAACCGACGGGGCGGGATCGGGTCAGCCCCAGCATTTT
CDR3: CASSTDGAGSGQPQHF

J: TRBJ2-1
V: TRBV5-1
D: TRBD2
size: .
DNA: TGCGCCAGCAGCTTTCGGCTAGCGGGAGAAAATGAGCAGTTCTTC
CDR3: CASSFRLAGENEQFF

J: TRBJ2-1
V: TRBV19
D: TRBD2
size: once
DNA: TGTGCCAGGATCCGACCAAATACAAGCGGGAGAGCGCTGTGGAATGAGCAGTTCTTC
CDR3: CARIRPNTSGRALWNEQFF

J: TRBJ1-2
V: TRBV4-1
D: TRBD1
size: .
DNA: TGCGCCAGCAGCCCCCGACAGGGGGCCGTTCTTCTTAACTATGGCTACACCTTC
CDR3: CASSPRQGAVLLNYGYTF